The next 16 T cell receptor beta chains were all read from a single sample in a study of T cell responses to AZD1222 COVID-19 vaccine. Produced via immunoSEQ multiplex PCR; TCRdb's table is partial and in-frame only. This table holds fewer than 100,000 clones, roughly 81% found once. Material: peripheral blood, obtained on day 0 of AZD1222 vaccination. All receptors come from an adult in good health.

The rearrangement joins TRBV6-5 to TRBJ2-3; the D is unclear. V lost 2 bases and J lost 2, with 8 bases in between. Germline V gene data show CDR1 as MNHEY and CDR2 as SVGAGI. This CDR3 region has 14 residues. The CDR3 DNA reads TGTGCCAGCAGTTACGGTACGGTCACAGATACGCAGTATTTT. Its protein is CASSYGTVTDTQYF.

The V gene is TRBV20-1, the J gene TRBJ1-2; possibly TRBD1 for D (5 bases). Germline V gene lookup returns CDR1 DFQATT and CDR2 SNEGSKA (reference sequence). With 3 bases removed from V and 7 bases from J, the gap between germline ends came to 12 bases. The CDR3 sequence is 12 residues long. DNA for the CDR3: TGCAGTGCTAGTGACCAGGGTTTTGGCTACACCTTC. It codes for CSASDQGFGYTF.

This clone showed up just a few times. The CDR3 coding sequence is TGCGCCAGCAGCCAAGAAAGGCTGTCGTACAATGAGCAGTTCTTC. It codes for CASSQERLSYNEQFF. The chain recombines TRBV4-3 with TRBJ2-1; no firm D call. Germline CDR1 LGHNA, CDR2 YSLEER. With 0 bases removed from V and 4 bases from J, the gap between germline ends came to 10 bases. This CDR3 spans 15 amino acids.

The CDR3 loop reads CASSFMGGEQPQHF. The CDR3 bases are TGTGCCAGCAGTTTTATGGGGGGAGAGCAGCCCCAGCATTTT. This chain joins TRBV28 and TRBJ1-5, with D perhaps TRBD1 (5 bases). V was cut by 3 bases and J by 7 bases, with 13 bases left in between. The CDR3 has 14 amino acids. From germline, CDR1 is MDHEN and CDR2 SYDVKM.

The count of this clone is one. CDR3 coding DNA: TGTGCCAGCAGCTTAATCGGCGCAGGGGGCAGTTCGGCAGATACGCAGTATTTT. Translated, it gives CASSLIGAGGSSADTQYF. The V call is TRBV7-3, the J call TRBJ2-3; 8 positions agree with TRBD1. Germline V gene data show CDR1 as SGHTA and CDR2 as FQGTGA. With 1 base clipped from V and 4 bases from J, the junction kept 13 bases outside the gene matches. The length of the CDR3 is 18 residues.

The rearrangement uses TRBV2 and TRBJ2-7; D remains ambiguous. This CDR3 comprises 13 residues. Trimming took off 5 bases at V and 8 bases at J, with 16 bases between the two ends. Germline CDR1 reads SNHLY; CDR2 reads FYNNEI. CDR3 nucleotide sequence: TGTGCCAGCAGTAGCGACCTCCCAGGCAAGCAGTACTTC. It encodes CASSSDLPGKQYF.

In DNA form, the CDR3 reads TGTGCCAGCTCGGAACGTACCGGGACAGGGGCTACAGATACGCAGTATTTT. Its translation: CASSERTGTGATDTQYF. The chain links TRBV18 to TRBJ2-3; the match to TRBD1 covers 10 bases. This CDR3 comprises 17 residues. Germline V gene sequence: CDR1 KGHSH, CDR2 LQKENI. Trimming removed 6 bases from V and 3 bases from J; junction bases left unmatched: 12.

V is TRBV7-3 and J is TRBJ1-2; 8 nucleotides align to TRBD1. The CDR3 totals 13 residues. Germline lookup yields CDR1 SGHTA and CDR2 FQGTGA. Trimming at V came to 6 bases and at J to 7 bases, leaving 7 bases not matched to a gene. The CDR3 sequence is CASRQGDRLGYTF. CDR3 DNA: TGTGCCAGCAGACAGGGGGATCGTCTTGGCTACACCTTC.

This rearrangement joins TRBV18 to TRBJ1-4, with a tentative D call TRBD1 (6 bases). The CDR3 is 16 residues long. V was pared by 5 bases and J by 5 bases, with 18 bases between. The germline V gene has CDR1 KGHSH and CDR2 LQKENI. The CDR3 protein is CASSAALTGFNEKLFF. CDR3 sequence (DNA): TGTGCCAGCTCAGCCGCGCTTACAGGGTTCAATGAAAAACTGTTTTTT. The full variable domain, in which reference TRBV18 and TRBJ1-4 provide the parts outside the CDR3, is NAGVMQNPRHLVRRRGQEARLRCSPMKGHSHVYWYRQLPEEGLKFMVYLQKENIIDESGMPKERFSAEFPKEGPSILRIQQVVRGDSAAYFCASSAALTGFNEKLFFGSGTQLSVL.

This chain joins TRBV10-3 and TRBJ1-5; TRBD1 is a possible D gene (5 bases). CDR1 and CDR2 from the germline V gene are ENHRY and SYGVKD. The V gene lost 4 bases and the J gene lost 3 bases, with 10 bases spanning the gap. This CDR3 contains 14 residues. DNA of the CDR3: TGTGCCATCAGTGGGGGGAGGGACAATCAGCCCCAGCATTTT. It specifies CAISGGRDNQPQHF.

The chain carries TRBV6-5 and TRBJ1-2; no clear D gene. CDR1 is MNHEY and CDR2 is SVGAGI in the germline V gene. V shed 5 bases and J shed 4 bases, with 11 bases lying between them. The CDR3 runs 13 residues. CDR3 protein: CASSPRPLYGYTF. In nucleotides, the CDR3 is TGTGCCAGCAGTCCGCGACCCCTCTATGGCTACACCTTC.

The rearrangement links TRBV5-1 to TRBJ1-2; no definite D call. The germline V gene has CDR1 SGHRS and CDR2 YFSETQ. The V and J ends lost 0 bases and 7 bases respectively, with 7 bases between them. The CDR3 contains 12 residues. This CDR3 reads CASSLERAGYTF. The CDR3 DNA sequence: TGCGCCAGCAGCTTGGAAAGGGCTGGCTACACCTTC.

The V and J genes are TRBV4-2 and TRBJ1-5; D is ambiguous. Germline-derived CDR1 and CDR2 are LGHNA and YNFKEQ. V was pared by 0 bases and J by 2 bases, with 11 bases between. This CDR3 is 16 amino acids long. CDR3 region: CASSQDLQRGNQPQHF. The CDR3 DNA is TGTGCCAGCAGCCAAGATCTCCAGAGGGGCAATCAGCCCCAGCATTTT.

The chain links TRBV28 to TRBJ1-5; D is unclear. The CDR3 spans 12 residues. The germline V gene encodes CDR1 MDHEN and CDR2 SYDVKM. Between the trimmed V and J ends, which lost 4 bases and 4 bases, there was a span of 5 bases. This CDR3 reads CASSSANQPQHF. The CDR3, as DNA: TGTGCCAGCAGTTCCGCTAATCAGCCCCAGCATTTT.

The chain is built from TRBV4-2 and TRBJ2-5, with 9 bases matching TRBD2. The germline CDR1 and CDR2 sequences are LGHNA and YNFKEQ. This CDR3 contains 17 residues. The ends lost 1 base at V and 0 bases at J; junction bases unmatched: 6. The CDR3 here is CASSQGASGGYQETQYF. CDR3 bases: TGTGCCAGCAGCCAAGGGGCGAGCGGGGGGTACCAAGAGACCCAGTACTTC.

This rearrangement joins TRBV10-3 to TRBJ2-1, with 12 bases fitting TRBD1. J gave up 8 bases and V 10 bases, and 9 bases lay outside the gene matches. Germline assignment: CDR1 ENHRY and CDR2 SYGVKD. The CDR3 extends over 14 amino acids. CDR3 amino acids: CANAGTGGMDEQFF. CDR3 sequence (DNA): TGTGCCAACGCCGGGACAGGGGGCATGGATGAGCAGTTCTTC.